A single sample gave rise to the 3 T cell receptor beta chains below, sequenced in a study of T cells in Graves' hyperthyroidism and ophthalmopathy. Template material for amplifying TCR beta CDR3 regions consisted of RNA transcripts. During a first-round RT-PCR of the TCR CDR3, the HTBI primer set was used. TCRdb reprocessed the multiplex PCR reads via MiXCR and lists one record per CDR3 protein. The table includes hundreds of thousands of distinct CDR3 sequences, less than 15% detected once. Specimen: blood. The source is a woman between 18 and 29 years old with Graves' hyperthyroidism.

CDR3 coding DNA: TGTGCCAGCAGCTTAAGAGGCAGGGTGGGAGACACCGGGGAGCTGTTTTTT. Translation gives CASSLRGRVGDTGELFF. This chain uses TRBV7-2 with TRBJ2-2; D could derive from TRBD1 or TRBD2 (5 bases each). Per the germline V gene, CDR1 is SGHTA and CDR2 is FQGNSA. Trimming removed 2 bases from V and 3 bases from J, with 16 bases in between. This CDR3 is built from 17 residues.

The sample holds many counts of this clonotype. The J gene is TRBJ2-1, the V gene TRBV7-8, with a tentative D call TRBD2 (7 bases). Between the trimmed V and J ends, which lost 7 bases and 2 bases, there was a span of 15 bases. The V gene's germline CDR1 is SGHVS and CDR2 FQNEAQ. The CDR3 runs 15 residues. CDR3 residues: CASNTGRGTYNEQFF. The CDR3 region has the DNA TGTGCCAGCAATACAGGGAGGGGGACCTACAATGAGCAGTTCTTC.

This clonotype was seen many times. V and J are TRBV11-2 and TRBJ2-1; no reliable D call. V lost 0 bases, J lost 0 bases, and 9 bases lay in between. The CDR3 contains 16 residues. In germline, CDR1 is SGHAT, CDR2 FQNNGV. CDR3 protein: CASSLDLLLSYNEQFF. For the CDR3, the DNA is TGTGCCAGCAGCTTAGATCTTCTCCTCTCCTACAATGAGCAGTTCTTC.